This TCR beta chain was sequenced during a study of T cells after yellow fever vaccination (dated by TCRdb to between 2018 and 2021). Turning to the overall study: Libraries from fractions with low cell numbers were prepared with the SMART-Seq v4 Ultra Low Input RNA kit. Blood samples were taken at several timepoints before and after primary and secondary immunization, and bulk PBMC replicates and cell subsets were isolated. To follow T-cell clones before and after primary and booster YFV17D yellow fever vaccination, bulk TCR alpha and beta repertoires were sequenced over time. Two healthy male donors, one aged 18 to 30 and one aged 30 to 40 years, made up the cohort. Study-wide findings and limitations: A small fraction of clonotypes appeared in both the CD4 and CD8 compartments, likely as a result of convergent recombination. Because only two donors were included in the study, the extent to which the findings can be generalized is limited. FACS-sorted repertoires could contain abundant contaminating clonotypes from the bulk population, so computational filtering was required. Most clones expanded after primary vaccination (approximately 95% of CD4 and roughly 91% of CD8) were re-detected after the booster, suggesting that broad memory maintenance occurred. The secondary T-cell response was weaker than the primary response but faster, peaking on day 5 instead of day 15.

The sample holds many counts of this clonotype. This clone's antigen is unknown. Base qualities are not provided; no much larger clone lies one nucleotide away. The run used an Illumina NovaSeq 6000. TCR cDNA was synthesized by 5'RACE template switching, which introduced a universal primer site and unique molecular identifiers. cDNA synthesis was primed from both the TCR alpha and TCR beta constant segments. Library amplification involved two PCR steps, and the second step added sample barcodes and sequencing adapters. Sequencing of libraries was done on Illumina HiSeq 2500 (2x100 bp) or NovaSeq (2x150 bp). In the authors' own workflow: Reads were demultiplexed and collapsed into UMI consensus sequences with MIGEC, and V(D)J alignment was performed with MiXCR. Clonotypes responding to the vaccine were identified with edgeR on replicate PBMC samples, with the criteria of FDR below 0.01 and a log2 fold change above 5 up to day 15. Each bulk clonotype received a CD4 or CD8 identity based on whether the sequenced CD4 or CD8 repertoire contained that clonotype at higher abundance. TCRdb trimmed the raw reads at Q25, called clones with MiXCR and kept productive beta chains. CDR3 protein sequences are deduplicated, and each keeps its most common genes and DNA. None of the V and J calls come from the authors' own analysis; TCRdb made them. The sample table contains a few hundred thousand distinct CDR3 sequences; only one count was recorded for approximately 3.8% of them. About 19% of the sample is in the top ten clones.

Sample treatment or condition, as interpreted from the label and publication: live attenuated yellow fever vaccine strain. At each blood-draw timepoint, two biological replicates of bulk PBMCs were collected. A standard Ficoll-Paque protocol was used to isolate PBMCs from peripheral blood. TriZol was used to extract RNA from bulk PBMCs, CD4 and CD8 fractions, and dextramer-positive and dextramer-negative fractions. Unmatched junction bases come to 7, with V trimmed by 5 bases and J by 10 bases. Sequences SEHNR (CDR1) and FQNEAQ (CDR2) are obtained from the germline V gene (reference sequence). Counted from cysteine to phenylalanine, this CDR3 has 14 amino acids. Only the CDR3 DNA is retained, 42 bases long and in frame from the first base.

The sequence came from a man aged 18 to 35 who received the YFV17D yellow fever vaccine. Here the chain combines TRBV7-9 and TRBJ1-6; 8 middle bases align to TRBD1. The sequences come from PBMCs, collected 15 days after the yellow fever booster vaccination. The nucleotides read TGTGCCAGCAGCCAAGACAGGGGCTCATCACCCCTCCACTTT. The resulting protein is CASSQDRGSSPLHF.